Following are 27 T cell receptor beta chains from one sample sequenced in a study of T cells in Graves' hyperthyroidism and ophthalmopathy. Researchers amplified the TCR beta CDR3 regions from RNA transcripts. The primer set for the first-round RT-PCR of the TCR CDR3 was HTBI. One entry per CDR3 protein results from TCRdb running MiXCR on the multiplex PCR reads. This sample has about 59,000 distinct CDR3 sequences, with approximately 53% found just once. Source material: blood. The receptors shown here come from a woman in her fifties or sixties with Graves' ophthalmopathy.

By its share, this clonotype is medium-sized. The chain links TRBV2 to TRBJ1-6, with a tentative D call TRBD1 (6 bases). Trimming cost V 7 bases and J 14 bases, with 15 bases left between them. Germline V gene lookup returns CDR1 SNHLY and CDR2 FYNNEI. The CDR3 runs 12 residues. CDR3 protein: CASITGGRALHF. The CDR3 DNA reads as TGTGCCAGCATCACCGGGGGCAGGGCCCTCCACTTT.

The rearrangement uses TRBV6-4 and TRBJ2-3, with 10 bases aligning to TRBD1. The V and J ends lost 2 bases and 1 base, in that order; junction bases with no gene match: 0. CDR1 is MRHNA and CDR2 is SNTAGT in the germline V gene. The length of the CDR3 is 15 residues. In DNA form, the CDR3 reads TGTGCCAGCAGTGACGGGACAGGGGGCACAGATACGCAGTATTTT. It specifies CASSDGTGGTDTQYF.

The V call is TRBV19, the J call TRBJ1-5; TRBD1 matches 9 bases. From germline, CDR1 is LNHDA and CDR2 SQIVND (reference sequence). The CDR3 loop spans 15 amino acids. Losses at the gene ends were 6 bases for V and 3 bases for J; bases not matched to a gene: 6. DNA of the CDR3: TGTGCCAGTAGATCCGGGACAGGGAACAATCAGCCCCAGCATTTT. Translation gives CASRSGTGNNQPQHF.

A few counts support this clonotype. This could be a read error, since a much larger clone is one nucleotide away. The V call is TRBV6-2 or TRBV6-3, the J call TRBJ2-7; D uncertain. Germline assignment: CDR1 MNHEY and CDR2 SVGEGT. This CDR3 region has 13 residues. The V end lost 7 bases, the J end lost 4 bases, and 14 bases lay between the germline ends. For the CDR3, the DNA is TGTGCCAGCAAACTACCTTCTGTTTACGAGCAGTACTTC. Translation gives CASKLPSVYEQYF.

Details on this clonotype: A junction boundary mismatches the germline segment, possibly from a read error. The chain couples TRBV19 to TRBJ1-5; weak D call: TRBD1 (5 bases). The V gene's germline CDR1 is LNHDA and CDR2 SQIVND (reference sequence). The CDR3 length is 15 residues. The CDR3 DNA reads TGTGCCAGTAGCAGGGATGGAGTTAGCAAACGGCCCCAACATTTT. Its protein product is CASSRDGVSKRPQHF.

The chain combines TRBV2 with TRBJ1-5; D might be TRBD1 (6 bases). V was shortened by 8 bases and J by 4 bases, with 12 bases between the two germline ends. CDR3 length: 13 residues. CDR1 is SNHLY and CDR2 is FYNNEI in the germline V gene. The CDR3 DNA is TGTGCCAGCGACCGGGACACTAATCAGCCCCAGCATTTT. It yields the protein CASDRDTNQPQHF.

The CDR3 DNA is TGTGCCAGCAGCCGGGACAGGGGGCACTACGAGCAGTACTTC. Translated, it gives CASSRDRGHYEQYF. J is TRBJ2-7 and V is TRBV7-9; 12 nucleotides align to TRBD1. This CDR3 has 14 amino acids. The germline CDR1 and CDR2 sequences are SEHNR and FQNEAQ (reference sequence). J gave up 3 bases and V 5 bases, and 2 bases lay outside the gene matches. The full variable domain, rest sourced from reference TRBV7-9 and TRBJ2-7, is DTGVSQNPRHKITKRGQNVTFRCDPISEHNRLYWYRQTLGQGPEFLTYFQNEAQLEKSRLLSDRFSAERPKGSFSTLEIQRTEQGDSAMYLCASSRDRGHYEQYFGPGTRLTVT.

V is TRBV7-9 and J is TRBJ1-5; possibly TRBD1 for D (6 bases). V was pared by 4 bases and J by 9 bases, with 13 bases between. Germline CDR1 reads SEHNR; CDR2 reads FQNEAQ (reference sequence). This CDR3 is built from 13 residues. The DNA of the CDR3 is TGTGCCAGCAGCTGGGGGGGCGGTTCGCCCCAGCATTTT. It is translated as CASSWGGGSPQHF.

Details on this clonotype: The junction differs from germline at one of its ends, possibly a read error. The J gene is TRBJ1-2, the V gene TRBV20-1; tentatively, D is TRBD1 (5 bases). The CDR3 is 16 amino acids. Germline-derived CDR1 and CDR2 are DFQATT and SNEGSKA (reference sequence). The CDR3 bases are TGTAGTGCTAGATCAGGGACGAGGTGGGATGACTATGGCTACACCTTC. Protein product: CSARSGTRWDDYGYTF.

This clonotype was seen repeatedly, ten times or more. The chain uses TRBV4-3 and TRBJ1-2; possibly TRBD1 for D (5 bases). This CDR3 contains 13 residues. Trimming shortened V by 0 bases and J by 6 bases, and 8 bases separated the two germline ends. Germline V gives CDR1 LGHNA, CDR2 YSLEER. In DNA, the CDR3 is TGCGCCAGCAGCCAAGATTGGGGCGATGGCTACACCTTC. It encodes CASSQDWGDGYTF.

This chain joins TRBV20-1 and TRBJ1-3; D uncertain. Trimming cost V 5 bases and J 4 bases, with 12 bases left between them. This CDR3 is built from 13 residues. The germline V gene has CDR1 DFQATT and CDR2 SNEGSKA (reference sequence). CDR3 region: CSASWNSGNTIYF. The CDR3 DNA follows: TGCAGTGCTTCCTGGAATTCGGGAAACACCATATATTTT.

In DNA form, the CDR3 reads TGCAGTGCTAGAGGGAATTTACCCGGTGGAGCTTTCTTT. Its translation: CSARGNLPGGAFF. V is TRBV20-1 and J is TRBJ1-1, with unresolved D. Trimming stripped 1 base from V and 10 bases from J, with 16 bases between. The CDR3 is 13 residues long. Germline CDR1 is DFQATT and CDR2 is SNEGSKA (reference sequence).

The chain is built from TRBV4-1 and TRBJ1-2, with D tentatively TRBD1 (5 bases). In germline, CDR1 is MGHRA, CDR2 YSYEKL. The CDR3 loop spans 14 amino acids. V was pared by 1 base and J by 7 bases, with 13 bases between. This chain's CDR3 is CASSQVATGGGYTF. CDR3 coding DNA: TGCGCCAGCAGCCAAGTTGCTACTGGGGGTGGCTACACCTTC.

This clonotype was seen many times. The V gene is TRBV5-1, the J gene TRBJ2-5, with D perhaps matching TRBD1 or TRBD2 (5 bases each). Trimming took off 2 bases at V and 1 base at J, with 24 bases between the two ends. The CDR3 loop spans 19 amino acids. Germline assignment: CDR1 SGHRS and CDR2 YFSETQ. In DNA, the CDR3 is TGCGCCAGCAGCTTCACCGCGAGCCACCGAACTAGGGGCCAAGAGACCCAGTACTTC. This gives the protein CASSFTASHRTRGQETQYF.

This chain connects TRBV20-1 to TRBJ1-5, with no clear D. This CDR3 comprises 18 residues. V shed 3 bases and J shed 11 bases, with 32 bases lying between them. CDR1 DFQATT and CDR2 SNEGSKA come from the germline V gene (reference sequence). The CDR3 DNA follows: TGCAGTGCTAGGCCCCTCTCTCCTCTAGCGGGAGGCATCGAGACCCAGCATTTT. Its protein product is CSARPLSPLAGGIETQHF.

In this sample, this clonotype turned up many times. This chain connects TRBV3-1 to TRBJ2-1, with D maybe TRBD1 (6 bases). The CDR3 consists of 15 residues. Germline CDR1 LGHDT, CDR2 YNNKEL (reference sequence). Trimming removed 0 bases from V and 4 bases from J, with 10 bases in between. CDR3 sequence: CASSQDHQGYNEQFF. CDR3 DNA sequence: TGTGCCAGCAGCCAAGACCACCAGGGGTACAATGAGCAGTTCTTC.

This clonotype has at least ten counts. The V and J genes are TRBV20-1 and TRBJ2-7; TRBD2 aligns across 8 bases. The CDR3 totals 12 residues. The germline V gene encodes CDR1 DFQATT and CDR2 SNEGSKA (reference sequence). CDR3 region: CSYSGASYEQYF. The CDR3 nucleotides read TGCAGCTATAGCGGGGCCTCCTACGAGCAGTACTTC.

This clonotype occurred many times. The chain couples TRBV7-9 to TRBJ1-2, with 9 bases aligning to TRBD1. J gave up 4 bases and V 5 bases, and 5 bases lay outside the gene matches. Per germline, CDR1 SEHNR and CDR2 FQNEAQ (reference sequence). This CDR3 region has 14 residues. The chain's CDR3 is CASSQTGGLYGYTF. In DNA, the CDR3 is TGTGCCAGCAGCCAGACAGGGGGACTCTATGGCTACACCTTC.

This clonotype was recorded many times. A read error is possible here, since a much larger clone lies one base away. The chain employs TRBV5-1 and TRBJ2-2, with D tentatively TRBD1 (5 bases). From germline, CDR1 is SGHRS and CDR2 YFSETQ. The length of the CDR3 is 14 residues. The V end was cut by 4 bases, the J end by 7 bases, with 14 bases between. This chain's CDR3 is CASSPPIGVGELFF. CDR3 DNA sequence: TGCGCCAGCAGCCCCCCGATAGGGGTCGGGGAGCTGTTTTTT.

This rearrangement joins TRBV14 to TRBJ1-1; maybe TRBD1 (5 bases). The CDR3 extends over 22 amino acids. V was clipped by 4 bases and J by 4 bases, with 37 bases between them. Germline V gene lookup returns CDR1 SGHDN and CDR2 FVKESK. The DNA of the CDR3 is TGTGCCAGCAGCCCCGGAACGGGGTTATGGCAAGGGAGGGGCGCAAGAAGCACTGAAGCTTTCTTT. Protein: CASSPGTGLWQGRGARSTEAFF.

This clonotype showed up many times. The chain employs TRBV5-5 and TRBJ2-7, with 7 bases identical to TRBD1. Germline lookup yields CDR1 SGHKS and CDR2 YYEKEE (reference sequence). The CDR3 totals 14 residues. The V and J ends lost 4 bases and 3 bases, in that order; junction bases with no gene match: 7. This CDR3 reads CASSLVGTDYEQYF. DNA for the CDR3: TGTGCCAGCAGCCTGGTTGGGACAGACTACGAGCAGTACTTC.

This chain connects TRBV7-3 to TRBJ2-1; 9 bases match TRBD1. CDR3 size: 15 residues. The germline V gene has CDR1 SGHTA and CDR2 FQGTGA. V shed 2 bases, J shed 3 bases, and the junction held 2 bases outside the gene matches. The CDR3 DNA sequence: TGTGCCAGCAGCTTAGGGACAGGGTTCTACAATGAGCAGTTCTTC. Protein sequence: CASSLGTGFYNEQFF. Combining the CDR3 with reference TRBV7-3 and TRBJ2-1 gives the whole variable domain GAGVSQTPSNKVTEKGKYVELRCDPISGHTALYWYRQSLGQGPEFLIYFQGTGAADDSGLPNDRFFAVRPEGSVSTLKIQRTERGDSAVYLCASSLGTGFYNEQFFGPGTRLTVL.

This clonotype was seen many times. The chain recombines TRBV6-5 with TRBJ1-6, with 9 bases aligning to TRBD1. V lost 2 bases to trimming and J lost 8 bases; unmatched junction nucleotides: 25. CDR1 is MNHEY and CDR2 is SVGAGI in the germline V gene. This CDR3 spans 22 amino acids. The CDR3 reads CASSYGLRRPRLGTGTDSPLHF. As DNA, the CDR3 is TGTGCCAGCAGTTACGGACTCCGCCGACCACGCCTCGGGACAGGGACCGATTCACCCCTCCACTTT.

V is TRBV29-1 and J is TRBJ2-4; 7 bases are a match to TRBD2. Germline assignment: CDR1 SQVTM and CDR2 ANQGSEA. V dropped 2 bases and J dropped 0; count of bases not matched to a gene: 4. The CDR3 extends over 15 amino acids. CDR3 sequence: CSVEWGGQAKNIQYF. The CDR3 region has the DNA TGCAGCGTTGAATGGGGAGGGCAAGCCAAAAACATTCAGTACTTC. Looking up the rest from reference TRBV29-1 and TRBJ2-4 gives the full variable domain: SAVISQKPSRDICQRGTSLTIQCQVDSQVTMMFWYRQQPGQSLTLIATANQGSEATYESGFVIDKFPISRPNLTFSTLTVSNMSPEDSSIYLCSVEWGGQAKNIQYFGAGTRLSVL.

CDR3 amino acids: CASSCGGDRGNTEAFF. In nucleotides, the CDR3 is TGTGCCAGCAGTTGCGGTGGGGACAGGGGAAACACTGAAGCTTTCTTT. V gene TRBV6-2 or TRBV6-3 combines with J gene TRBJ1-1; 10 bases map to TRBD1. The CDR3 spans 16 residues. Germline values: CDR1 MNHEY, CDR2 SVGEGT. Trimming removed 4 bases from V and 2 bases from J; junction bases left unmatched: 7.

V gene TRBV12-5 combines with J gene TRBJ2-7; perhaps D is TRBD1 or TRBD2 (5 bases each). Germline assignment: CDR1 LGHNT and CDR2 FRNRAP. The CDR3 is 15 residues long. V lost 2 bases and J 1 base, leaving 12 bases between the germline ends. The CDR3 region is CASGLWGSSSYEQYF. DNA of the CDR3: TGTGCTAGTGGTTTGTGGGGGAGTTCTTCCTACGAGCAGTACTTC.

The CDR3 region is CASSPGVGANVLTF. CDR3 sequence (DNA): TGTGCCAGCTCACCCGGGGTTGGGGCCAACGTCCTGACTTTC. The chain combines TRBV18 with TRBJ2-6; weak D call: TRBD2 (5 bases). The V end lost 3 bases, the J end lost 3 bases, and 6 bases lay between the germline ends. CDR1 KGHSH and CDR2 LQKENI come from the germline V gene. The CDR3 is 14 residues long.